This TCR beta chain emerged from a study of blood T cell repertoires in COVID-19. Turning to the study itself: The analysed material was cDNA or gDNA that came from T cells, B-cell-depleted T cells, or PBMCs.

The cohort comprised adults aged about 18 to 89 years residing in 20 to 25 US areas. Grouping used clinical history reported by participants in a survey and questionnaire. The CDR3 contains 14 residues. V was pared by 1 base and J by 3 bases, with 10 bases between. CDR1 is SGHRS and CDR2 is YFSETQ in the germline V gene. Source study methods: How many nucleated cells were present was estimated from reference gene primer amplification. Data came from immunoSEQ multiplex PCR; TCRdb stores just in-frame clones and leaves some out. D and trimming come from the DNA, and the V and J calls and clone size come from that table. The sample includes around 200,000 clones, 80% to 90% seen only once; the top ten take around 4.5%.

The source is a woman in her thirties who had been exposed to COVID-19. The sequenced sample consisted of PBMCs or T cells enriched from blood (not recorded which). The rearrangement joins TRBV5-1 to TRBJ1-1; no reliable D call. In DNA form, the CDR3 reads TGCGCCAGCAGCTTGACCGCGGGCTACACTGAAGCTTTCTTT. It yields the protein CASSLTAGYTEAFF.